The 5 T cell receptor beta chains presented below share a single source sample, sequenced in a study of identical twins. TCRdb re-derived calls from the 5' RACE reads in MiXCR, one entry per CDR3 protein. Among under 300,000 distinct CDR3 sequences listed, roughly 13% were seen once. The sample was memory (CD45RO+) T cells sorted from blood. The receptors shown here come from a woman aged 18-29 years in good health.

This clonotype was seen a few times. This chain connects TRBV7-3 to TRBJ1-1; no clear D gene. The V and J ends lost 4 bases and 0 bases respectively, with 6 bases between them. Per the germline V gene, CDR1 is SGHTA and CDR2 is FQGTGA. This CDR3 is built from 13 residues. CDR3 loop: CASSSQMNTEAFF. The CDR3 DNA reads TGTGCCAGCAGCTCTCAAATGAACACTGAAGCTTTCTTT.

The chain uses TRBV10-3 and TRBJ2-5, with TRBD2 matching 8 bases. V lost 2 bases and J lost 5; bases outside the gene matches: 10. The germline V gene encodes CDR1 ENHRY and CDR2 SYGVKD. CDR3 length: 16 amino acids. CDR3: CAISEPRPGLGETQYF. CDR3 DNA: TGTGCCATCAGTGAGCCTCGGCCGGGACTAGGGGAGACCCAGTACTTC.

This clonotype has a handful of counts. This chain links TRBV29-1 with TRBJ1-1; D not resolved. CDR3 size: 12 residues. CDR1 SQVTM and CDR2 ANQGSEA come from the germline V gene. V lost 7 bases and J lost 4, with 13 bases in between. Here the CDR3 reads CSARIEGTEAFF. For the CDR3, the DNA is TGCAGCGCCAGAATAGAAGGCACTGAAGCTTTCTTT.

A note on this clonotype: The junction departs from germline at one end; a sequencing error may be responsible. The V and J genes are TRBV29-1 and TRBJ2-6; D might be TRBD1 (6 bases). CDR3 length: 15 residues. In germline, CDR1 is SQVTM, CDR2 ANQGSEA. CDR3: CSVVGGDAGANVLIF. The CDR3 DNA reads as TGCAGCGTTGTTGGGGGCGATGCTGGGGCCAACGTCCTGATTTTC.

The rearrangement links TRBV6-1 to TRBJ1-6; the D is unclear. V lost 1 base, J lost 0 bases, and 10 bases lay in between. The CDR3 totals 17 residues. Germline V lookup: CDR1 MNHNS, CDR2 SASEGT. The CDR3 nucleotides read TGTGCCAGCAGTGAAGGGACCGTCAGCTCCTATAATTCACCCCTCCACTTT. It codes for CASSEGTVSSYNSPLHF.